Listed here are 32 T cell receptor beta chains from one sample, sequenced in a study of identical twins. MiXCR was run by TCRdb on the 5' RACE reads, yielding one entry per CDR3 protein. The data hold 450,000 to 650,000 distinct CDR3 sequences, with about 15% observed a single time. These data were also filed under a second study, of yellow fever vaccine responses in identical twins.

What was sequenced was CD4+ T cells sorted from blood. These receptors were collected from a woman between 18 and 29 years old in good health.

The rearrangement links TRBV7-3 to TRBJ1-1; maybe TRBD1 (6 bases). Looked up from germline, CDR1 is SGHTA and CDR2 is FQGTGA. Trimming stripped 4 bases from V and 1 base from J, with 13 bases between. This CDR3 spans 15 amino acids. The DNA for the CDR3 is TGTGCCAGCAGCTCCAAACCGGGACAGAACACTGAAGCTTTCTTT. It encodes CASSSKPGQNTEAFF.

The rearrangement uses TRBV4-3 and TRBJ2-1, with 10 bases lining up with TRBD2. This CDR3 spans 23 amino acids. Germline V gene lookup returns CDR1 LGHNA and CDR2 YSLEER. With 4 bases clipped from V and 1 base from J, the junction kept 25 bases outside the gene matches. The CDR3 DNA follows: TGCGCCAGCAGCCGCCAAACCCGCCAACGAGGGCTAGCGGGAGCAGGATCCTACAATGAGCAGTTCTTC. The encoded protein is CASSRQTRQRGLAGAGSYNEQFF.

This clonotype came up many times. This chain uses TRBV5-1 with TRBJ2-7; 10 bases line up with TRBD1. CDR3 length: 16 residues. CDR1 SGHRS and CDR2 YFSETQ come from the germline V gene. The ends lost 4 bases at V and 1 base at J; junction bases unmatched: 8. CDR3 sequence (DNA): TGCGCCAGCAGCCCCGACAGGGGGCTTGCATCCTACGAGCAGTACTTC. Protein sequence: CASSPDRGLASYEQYF.

This clonotype came up a few times. The rearrangement uses TRBV3-1 and TRBJ1-2; 9 bases are shared with TRBD1. Trimming removed 5 bases from V and 2 bases from J; junction bases left unmatched: 3. CDR1 and CDR2 (germline): LGHDT, YNNKEL (reference sequence). The CDR3 spans 14 residues. The chain's CDR3 is CASSDGQGNYGYTF. DNA of the CDR3: TGTGCCAGCAGCGACGGACAGGGGAACTATGGCTACACCTTC.

J is TRBJ2-2 and V is TRBV3-1, with D unclear. The length of the CDR3 is 14 residues. The V gene lost 2 bases and the J gene lost 4 bases, with 8 bases spanning the gap. Germline-derived CDR1 and CDR2 are LGHDT and YNNKEL (reference sequence). The CDR3 loop reads CASSQHLLTGELFF. DNA for the CDR3: TGTGCCAGCAGCCAACACCTACTCACCGGGGAGCTGTTTTTT.

The chain links TRBV29-1 to TRBJ2-5; D call uncertain. Trimming took 8 bases from V and 0 from J, leaving 13 bases between them. This CDR3 comprises 13 residues. Germline V CDR1 and CDR2: SQVTM, ANQGSEA. Here the CDR3 reads CSTRLTYQETQYF. CDR3 bases: TGCAGCACCCGACTGACGTACCAAGAGACCCAGTACTTC. Together with reference TRBV29-1 and TRBJ2-5, the CDR3 gives the full variable domain: SAVISQKPSRDICQRGTSLTIQCQVDSQVTMMFWYRQQPGQSLTLIATANQGSEATYESGFVIDKFPISRPNLTFSTLTVSNMSPEDSSIYLCSTRLTYQETQYFGPGTRLLVL.

In its sample, this clonotype was seen a few times. V usage is TRBV29-1 and J usage is TRBJ2-3; D possibly uses TRBD1 or TRBD2 (7 bases each). V was cut by 7 bases and J by 8 bases, with 19 bases left in between. Germline V gene lookup returns CDR1 SQVTM and CDR2 ANQGSEA. The CDR3 is 13 residues long. This CDR3 is CSADSGKGATQYF. CDR3 coding DNA: TGCAGCGCAGACAGCGGGAAGGGGGCTACGCAGTATTTT.

This clonotype came up a few times. This chain links TRBV3-1 with TRBJ2-4; 7 nucleotides line up with TRBD1. This CDR3 is built from 15 residues. Trimming at V came to 0 bases and at J to 7 bases, leaving 6 bases not matched to a gene. Germline assignment: CDR1 LGHDT and CDR2 YNNKEL (reference sequence). CDR3 in DNA: TGTGCCAGCAGCCAAGACAGGGGGATCTTTAACATTCAGTACTTC. Translated: CASSQDRGIFNIQYF.

J is TRBJ2-2 and V is TRBV12-3 or TRBV12-4, with TRBD2 identical over 7 bases. This CDR3 region has 15 residues. The V and J ends lost 5 bases and 0 bases, in that order; junction bases with no gene match: 3. For the CDR3, the DNA is TGTGCCAGCAGTGGCAGCGGGGCGAACACCGGGGAGCTGTTTTTT. As protein: CASSGSGANTGELFF.

The CDR3 nucleotides read TGCAGTGCGCCACAGACAGGGTTCCCTTACAATGAGCAGTTCTTC. Protein product: CSAPQTGFPYNEQFF. The J gene is TRBJ2-1, the V gene TRBV20-1; 7 bases fit TRBD1. V trimming: 6 bases; J trimming: 4 bases; junction bases outside the gene matches: 12. Germline V gene sequence: CDR1 DFQATT, CDR2 SNEGSKA (reference sequence). The CDR3 length is 15 residues.

This clonotype came up a few times. The genes are TRBV20-1 and TRBJ2-2; D gene uncertain. V was trimmed by 3 bases and J by 0 bases, leaving 8 bases between them. CDR1 is DFQATT and CDR2 is SNEGSKA in the germline V gene (reference sequence). The CDR3 consists of 14 residues. The chain's CDR3 is CSASLTANTGELFF. CDR3 sequence (DNA): TGCAGTGCTAGTCTTACCGCGAACACCGGGGAGCTGTTTTTT.

The chain is built from TRBV11-2 and TRBJ2-1; no firm D call. The germline gives CDR1 SGHAT, CDR2 FQNNGV. Trimming removed 5 bases at V and 11 bases at J, with 19 bases between. This CDR3 is 14 amino acids long. The CDR3 loop reads CASSHVQQPLKQFF. The CDR3 DNA sequence: TGTGCCAGCAGCCACGTCCAGCAGCCGCTTAAGCAGTTCTTC.

This clonotype was recorded many times. The chain couples TRBV12-3 or TRBV12-4 to TRBJ1-4; TRBD1 is a possible D gene (5 bases). CDR3 size: 14 residues. Trimming pared 5 bases from V and 5 bases from J, leaving 12 bases between. CDR3 in amino acids: CASSRDGTNEKLFF. DNA of the CDR3: TGTGCCAGCAGTCGGGACGGAACAAATGAAAAACTGTTTTTT.

There are a few counts of this clonotype. The rearrangement uses TRBV12-3 or TRBV12-4 and TRBJ2-3; perhaps TRBD2 as D (5 bases). The CDR3 has 19 residues. Trimming took 1 base from V and 3 from J, leaving 23 bases between them. The CDR3 nucleotides are TGTGCCAGCAGTTTAGTTCGTCCGGGAAAGTCAAGAGGAACAGATACGCAGTATTTT. It encodes CASSLVRPGKSRGTDTQYF.

The chain joins TRBV20-1 to TRBJ1-1; 7 nucleotides agree with TRBD1. Germline lookup yields CDR1 DFQATT and CDR2 SNEGSKA (reference sequence). V was clipped by 3 bases and J by 7 bases; unmatched bases: 8. The CDR3 consists of 13 residues. CDR3 DNA sequence: TGCAGTGCTAGGGCCAGGGGGAGTGGTGAAGCTTTCTTT. Translation gives CSARARGSGEAFF.

The J gene is TRBJ2-2, the V gene TRBV3-1; D is perhaps TRBD1 (6 bases). The CDR3 contains 17 residues. Per germline, CDR1 LGHDT and CDR2 YNNKEL (reference sequence). V shed 1 base and J shed 1 base, with 13 bases lying between them. The CDR3 region has the DNA TGTGCCAGCAGCCAAGTGGGCAGGGGTGTGAACACCGGGGAGCTGTTTTTT. Its translation: CASSQVGRGVNTGELFF.

This clonotype was found many times. This chain uses TRBV5-1 with TRBJ2-3, with 10 positions matching TRBD2. Trimming took 0 bases from V and 2 from J; bases not matched to a gene: 3. This CDR3 has 16 amino acids. The V gene's germline CDR1 is SGHRS and CDR2 YFSETQ. The DNA of the CDR3 is TGCGCCAGCAGCTTGGGGACTAGCGGTTCCACAGATACGCAGTATTTT. Protein product: CASSLGTSGSTDTQYF.

A few counts support this clonotype. This chain joins TRBV7-9 and TRBJ1-1, with D possibly TRBD1 on 6 matching bases. Between the trimmed V and J ends, which lost 2 bases and 8 bases, there was a span of 9 bases. This CDR3 region has 12 residues. CDR1 is SEHNR and CDR2 is FQNEAQ in the germline V gene (reference sequence). The CDR3 DNA is TGTGCCAGCAGCTTAATTCAGGGGGAAGCTTTCTTT. Protein sequence: CASSLIQGEAFF.

This clonotype was picked up a small number of times. The chain's CDR3 is CASSQVITSGRGEQFF. CDR3 coding DNA: TGTGCCAGCAGCCAAGTGATCACTAGCGGGAGGGGTGAGCAGTTCTTC. The V gene is TRBV4-2, the J gene TRBJ2-1, with 13 bases matching TRBD2. Per the germline V gene, CDR1 is LGHNA and CDR2 is YNFKEQ. The CDR3 totals 16 residues. After removal of 1 base from V and 9 bases from J, the junction contained 6 bases not matched to a gene.

The chain combines TRBV29-1 with TRBJ1-1, with a weak D call TRBD1 (5 bases). Trimming pared 4 bases from V and 0 bases from J, leaving 6 bases between. CDR3 length equals 12 residues. The germline V gene encodes CDR1 SQVTM and CDR2 ANQGSEA. The CDR3 spells CSVVRVNTEAFF. CDR3 sequence (DNA): TGCAGCGTTGTCAGGGTGAACACTGAAGCTTTCTTT.

The table lists this clonotype with a few counts. The chain has TRBV20-1 and TRBJ2-1, with D uncertain. The V end was cut by 8 bases, the J end by 7 bases, with 12 bases between. This CDR3 has 11 amino acids. Germline loops: CDR1 DFQATT, CDR2 SNEGSKA (reference sequence). CDR3 sequence reads: CSWSTRNEQFF. CDR3 bases: TGCAGTTGGTCTACCAGGAATGAGCAGTTCTTC.

V gene TRBV12-3 or TRBV12-4 combines with J gene TRBJ2-1; 10 bases fit TRBD2. The ends lost 2 bases at V and 6 bases at J; junction bases unmatched: 10. The CDR3 is made up of 17 amino acids. CDR3 amino acids: CASSLRLAGVRVNEQFF. The DNA of the CDR3 is TGTGCCAGCAGTTTACGGCTAGCGGGAGTAAGGGTCAATGAGCAGTTCTTC.

This clonotype has a handful of counts. This chain links TRBV5-1 with TRBJ2-5; no firm D call. Trimming pared 7 bases from V and 1 base from J, leaving 11 bases between. Germline-derived CDR1 and CDR2 are SGHRS and YFSETQ. The CDR3 is 13 residues long. CDR3 amino acids: CASADGIQETQYF. CDR3 DNA: TGCGCCAGCGCGGACGGTATCCAAGAGACCCAGTACTTC.

The chain carries TRBV3-1 and TRBJ2-6, with D tentatively TRBD1 (5 bases). Germline CDR1 is LGHDT and CDR2 is YNNKEL (reference sequence). The CDR3 is 16 amino acids. Trimming removed 4 bases at V and 3 bases at J, with 13 bases between. The CDR3 coding sequence is TGTGCCAGCAGCCTGTCCAGGGTAAATGGGGCCAACGTCCTGACTTTC. It yields the protein CASSLSRVNGANVLTF.

This clonotype was seen repeatedly, ten times or more. The rearrangement joins TRBV12-3 or TRBV12-4 to TRBJ2-2, with 11 bases aligning to TRBD2. The CDR3 is made up of 17 amino acids. V lost 2 bases, J lost 0 bases, and 2 bases stayed unmatched. Here the CDR3 DNA reads TGTGCCAGCAGTTTACTAGCGGGGGGAACGAACACCGGGGAGCTGTTTTTT. Encoded protein: CASSLLAGGTNTGELFF.

This clonotype appeared once. V usage is TRBV5-1 and J usage is TRBJ2-5; D unclear. Deletions cut 2 bases from V and 5 bases from J, with 13 bases between. Germline V gene sequence: CDR1 SGHRS, CDR2 YFSETQ. This CDR3 contains 14 residues. The CDR3 protein is CASSFQPIGETQYF. The DNA for the CDR3 is TGCGCCAGCAGCTTCCAGCCTATTGGGGAGACCCAGTACTTC.

V is TRBV7-3 and J is TRBJ2-1; D assignment may be TRBD1 or TRBD2 (6 bases each). V was pared by 4 bases and J by 1 base, with 11 bases between. This CDR3 has 15 amino acids. Per germline, CDR1 SGHTA and CDR2 FQGTGA. The CDR3 loop reads CASSWGAVSYNEQFF. The CDR3 nucleotides read TGTGCCAGCAGCTGGGGGGCTGTGTCCTACAATGAGCAGTTCTTC.

This clonotype was picked up a small number of times. The J gene is TRBJ1-1, the V gene TRBV20-1; TRBD1 is a possible D gene (5 bases). The CDR3 is 13 amino acids. Trimming left V 3 bases short and J 3 bases short, with 11 bases between. The germline V gene has CDR1 DFQATT and CDR2 SNEGSKA (reference sequence). The CDR3 reads CSARSMGDTEAFF. Here the CDR3 DNA reads TGCAGTGCTAGGAGCATGGGGGACACTGAAGCTTTCTTT.

The CDR3 protein is CASSLEPSYNSPLHF. For the CDR3, the DNA is TGCGCCAGCAGCTTGGAGCCAAGCTATAATTCACCCCTCCACTTT. The chain is built from TRBV5-1 and TRBJ1-6; D is unclear. Looked up from germline, CDR1 is SGHRS and CDR2 is YFSETQ. Trimming took off 0 bases at V and 3 bases at J, with 7 bases between the two ends. The CDR3 covers 15 residues.

This clonotype has more than one count but fewer than ten. The V and J genes are TRBV11-1 and TRBJ2-4; 7 bases are a match to TRBD1. V shed 5 bases and J 4 bases; nucleotides not matched to a gene: 17. Per the germline V gene, CDR1 is SGHAT and CDR2 is FQDESV (reference sequence). This CDR3 spans 18 amino acids. The CDR3 is CASSPLQGEISQKNIQYF. The CDR3 coding sequence is TGTGCCAGCAGCCCACTCCAGGGGGAGATATCCCAGAAAAACATTCAGTACTTC.

This clonotype was picked up a small number of times. V usage is TRBV24-1 and J usage is TRBJ2-1; TRBD1 agrees at 11 bases. V trimming: 4 bases; J trimming: 8 bases; junction bases outside the gene matches: 6. From germline, CDR1 is KGHDR and CDR2 SFDVKD. This CDR3 contains 15 residues. CDR3 coding DNA: TGTGCCACCAGTGACCGGGACAGGGGGACGGATGAGCAGTTCTTC. It encodes CATSDRDRGTDEQFF.

This clonotype occurred a few times. V gene TRBV5-1 combines with J gene TRBJ2-7; 9 bases are shared with TRBD1. This CDR3 spans 15 amino acids. The germline CDR1 and CDR2 sequences are SGHRS and YFSETQ. The V segment lost 4 bases and the J segment 2 bases; nucleotides outside the gene matches: 7. CDR3 residues: CASSLNRDRAYEQYF. CDR3 in DNA: TGCGCCAGCAGCCTTAACCGGGACAGGGCCTACGAGCAGTACTTC.